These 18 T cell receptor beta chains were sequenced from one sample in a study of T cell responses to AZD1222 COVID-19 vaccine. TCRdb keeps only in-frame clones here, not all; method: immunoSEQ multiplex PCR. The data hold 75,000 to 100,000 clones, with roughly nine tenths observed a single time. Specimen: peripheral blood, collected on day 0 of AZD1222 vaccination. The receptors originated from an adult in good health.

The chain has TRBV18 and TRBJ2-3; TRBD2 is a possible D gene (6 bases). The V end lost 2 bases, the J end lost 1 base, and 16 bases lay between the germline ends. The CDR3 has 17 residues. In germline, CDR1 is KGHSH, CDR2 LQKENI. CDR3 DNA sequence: TGTGCCAGCTCACCAATTACGGCGGGCGGGGGCACAGATACGCAGTATTTT. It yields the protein CASSPITAGGGTDTQYF.

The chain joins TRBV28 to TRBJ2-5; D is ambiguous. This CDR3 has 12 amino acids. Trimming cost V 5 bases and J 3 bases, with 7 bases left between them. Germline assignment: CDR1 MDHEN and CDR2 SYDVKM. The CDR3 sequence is CASSPPEETQYF. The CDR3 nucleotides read TGTGCCAGCAGTCCCCCGGAAGAGACCCAGTACTTC.

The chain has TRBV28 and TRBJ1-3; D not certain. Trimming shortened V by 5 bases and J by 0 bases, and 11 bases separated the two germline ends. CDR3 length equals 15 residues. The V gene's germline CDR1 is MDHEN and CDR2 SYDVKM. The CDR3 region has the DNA TGTGCCAGCAGTGCAAATCAGTACTCTGGAAACACCATATATTTT. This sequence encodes CASSANQYSGNTIYF.

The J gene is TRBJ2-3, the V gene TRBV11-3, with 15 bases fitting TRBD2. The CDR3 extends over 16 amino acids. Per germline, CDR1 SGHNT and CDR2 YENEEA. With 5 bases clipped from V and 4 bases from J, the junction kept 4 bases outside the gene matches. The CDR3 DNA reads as TGTGCCAGCAGCACCGGACTAGCGGGAGGGGCAGATACGCAGTATTTT. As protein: CASSTGLAGGADTQYF.

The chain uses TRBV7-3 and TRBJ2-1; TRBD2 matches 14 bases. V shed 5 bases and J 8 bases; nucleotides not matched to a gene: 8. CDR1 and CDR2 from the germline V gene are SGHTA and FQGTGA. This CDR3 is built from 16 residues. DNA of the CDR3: TGTGCCAGCAGCCCCCGACTAGCGGGAGGGCCCTATGAGCAGTTCTTC. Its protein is CASSPRLAGGPYEQFF.

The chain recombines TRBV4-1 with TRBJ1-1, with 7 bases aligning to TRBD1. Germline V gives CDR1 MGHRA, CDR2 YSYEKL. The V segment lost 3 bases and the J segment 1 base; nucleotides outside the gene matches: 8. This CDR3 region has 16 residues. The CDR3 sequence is CASSHSRTGKNTEAFF. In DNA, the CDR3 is TGCGCCAGCAGCCATTCCCGGACAGGAAAGAACACTGAAGCTTTCTTT.

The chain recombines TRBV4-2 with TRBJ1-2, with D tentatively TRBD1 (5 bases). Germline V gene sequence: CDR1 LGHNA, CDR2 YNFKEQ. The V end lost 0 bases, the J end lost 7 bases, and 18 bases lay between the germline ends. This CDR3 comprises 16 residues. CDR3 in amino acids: CASSQDLGGVGGGYTF. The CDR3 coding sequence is TGTGCCAGCAGCCAAGATCTGGGGGGTGTGGGAGGTGGCTACACCTTC.

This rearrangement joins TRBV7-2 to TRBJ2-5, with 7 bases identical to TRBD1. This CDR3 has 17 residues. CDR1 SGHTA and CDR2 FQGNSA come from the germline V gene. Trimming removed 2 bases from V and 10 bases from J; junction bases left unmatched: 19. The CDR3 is CASSLQGQTTSKRDQYF. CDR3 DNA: TGTGCCAGCAGCTTACAGGGACAGACGACTTCCAAGAGAGACCAGTACTTC.

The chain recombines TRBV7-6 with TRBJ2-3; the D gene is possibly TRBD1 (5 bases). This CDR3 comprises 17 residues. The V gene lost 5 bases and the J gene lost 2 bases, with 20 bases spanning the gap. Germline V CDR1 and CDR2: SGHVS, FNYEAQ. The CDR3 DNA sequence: TGTGCCAGCAGCCCAATCCCTCCCGGACACTACACAGATACGCAGTATTTT. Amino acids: CASSPIPPGHYTDTQYF.

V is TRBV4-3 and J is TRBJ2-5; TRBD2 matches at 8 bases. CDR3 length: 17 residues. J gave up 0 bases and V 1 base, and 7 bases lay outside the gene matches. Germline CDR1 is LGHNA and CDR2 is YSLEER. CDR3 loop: CASSQVSGGKNQETQYF. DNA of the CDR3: TGCGCCAGCAGCCAAGTTTCGGGGGGGAAGAACCAAGAGACCCAGTACTTC.

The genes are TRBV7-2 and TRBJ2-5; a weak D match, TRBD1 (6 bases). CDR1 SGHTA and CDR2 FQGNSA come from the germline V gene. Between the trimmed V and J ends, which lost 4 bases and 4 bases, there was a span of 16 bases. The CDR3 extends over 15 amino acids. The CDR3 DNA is TGTGCCAGCAGCTACGGCCCGGACAGAAGAGAGACCCAGTACTTC. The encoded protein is CASSYGPDRRETQYF.

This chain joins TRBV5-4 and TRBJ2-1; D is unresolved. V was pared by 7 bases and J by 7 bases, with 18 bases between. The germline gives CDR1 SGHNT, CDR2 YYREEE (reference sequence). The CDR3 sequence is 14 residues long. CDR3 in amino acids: CASHPWSPGNEQFF. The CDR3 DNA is TGTGCCAGCCATCCGTGGTCTCCTGGGAATGAGCAGTTCTTC.

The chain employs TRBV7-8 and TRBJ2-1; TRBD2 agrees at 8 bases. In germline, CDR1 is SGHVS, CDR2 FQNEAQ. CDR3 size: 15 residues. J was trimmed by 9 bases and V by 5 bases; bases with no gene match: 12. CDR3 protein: CASSRGVAGKGEQFF. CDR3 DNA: TGTGCCAGCAGCCGGGGGGTAGCGGGGAAGGGTGAGCAGTTCTTC.

The CDR3 DNA sequence: TGTGCCAGCAGCTTAGTCCCCGGCTACGAGCAGTACTTC. Its translation is CASSLVPGYEQYF. The V gene is TRBV11-2, the J gene TRBJ2-7; D gene unclear. The CDR3 has 13 residues. Germline loops: CDR1 SGHAT, CDR2 FQNNGV. Trimming removed 1 base at V and 3 bases at J, with 7 bases between.

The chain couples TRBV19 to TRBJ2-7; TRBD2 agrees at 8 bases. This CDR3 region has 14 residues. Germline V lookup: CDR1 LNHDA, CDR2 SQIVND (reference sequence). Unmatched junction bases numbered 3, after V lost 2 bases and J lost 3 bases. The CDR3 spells CASSISAGDYEQYF. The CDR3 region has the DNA TGTGCCAGTAGTATATCAGCGGGAGACTACGAGCAGTACTTC.

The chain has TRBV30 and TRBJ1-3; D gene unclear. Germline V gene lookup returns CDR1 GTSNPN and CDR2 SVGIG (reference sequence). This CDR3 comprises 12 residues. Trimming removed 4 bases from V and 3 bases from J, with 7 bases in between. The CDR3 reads CAWTGGGNTIYF. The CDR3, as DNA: TGTGCCTGGACAGGAGGTGGAAACACCATATATTTT.

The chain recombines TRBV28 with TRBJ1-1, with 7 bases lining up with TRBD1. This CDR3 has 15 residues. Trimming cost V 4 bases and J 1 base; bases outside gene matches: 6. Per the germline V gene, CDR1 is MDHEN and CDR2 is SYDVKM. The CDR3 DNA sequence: TGTGCCAGCAGTTGGGGACAGACCTCGAACACTGAAGCTTTCTTT. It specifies CASSWGQTSNTEAFF.

The CDR3 sequence: CASSVELRDSPLHF. The CDR3, as DNA: TGTGCCAGCAGCGTAGAGTTGAGGGACTCACCCCTCCACTTT. This sequence joins TRBV9 and TRBJ1-6; D is perhaps TRBD1 (5 bases). This CDR3 has 14 amino acids. V dropped 0 bases and J dropped 10 bases, with 11 bases sitting between them. Germline CDR1 reads SGDLS; CDR2 reads YYNGEE.